Given below is one T cell receptor (beta chain) in context. Relative to the germline gene, one junction end is altered; a read error may explain this. The data originate from a study of early T cells in non-severe SARS-CoV-2 infection. The germline V gene has CDR1 MNHNY and CDR2 SVGAGI (reference sequence). The CDR3 consists of 15 residues. From the 5' RACE reads, TCRdb called clonotypes with MiXCR, one entry per CDR3 protein. Of roughly 70,000 distinct CDR3 sequences listed, over 10% are singletons. Sample: whole blood. This receptor was obtained from an adult who was a healthcare worker with PCR-confirmed SARS-CoV-2 infection or an uninfected control (not recorded which). This chain joins TRBV6-6 and TRBJ2-4; D is uncertain. The CDR3 DNA sequence: TGTGCCAACAGTTATTCGACGGTAGCCAAAAACATTCAGTACTTC. Protein sequence: CANSYSTVAKNIQYF.